This is a list of T cell receptor beta chains from one sample in a study of OX40 agonist ivuxolimab in advanced cancers. Method: immunoSEQ multiplex PCR; TCRdb's copy keeps in-frame clones and lacks some. Among under 150,000 clones listed, 80% to 90% were seen once. This specimen consisted of CD4+ or CD8+ T cells sorted from blood, obtained in a trial of the OX40 agonist ivuxolimab. The receptors stem from an adult with an advanced solid tumor such as melanoma, head and neck, liver or kidney cancer. The CDR3 runs from the conserved cysteine through the conserved F or W. D genes are given only for firm matches. Some rows mark clone size as missing; the rest say once, few, many or name a class of expanded clone.

clone size	D gene	V gene	J gene	CDR3 DNA	CDR3 protein
.	TRBD1	TRBV6-1	TRBJ1-2	TGTGCCAGCAGCGGACAGGGGGCACTTAACTATGGCTACACCTTC	CASSGQGALNYGYTF
.	.	TRBV18	TRBJ2-5	TGTGCCAGCTCCTATCAAGAGACCCAGTACTTC	CASSYQETQYF
.	TRBD1	TRBV13	TRBJ1-1	TGTGCCAGCAGCCTTGGACAGGGAGGAGCCGCTTTCTTT	CASSLGQGGAAFF
.	TRBD1	TRBV19	TRBJ1-3	TGTGCCAGTAAAAATCCGGGACAGGGTTTAATCGCTGGAAACACCATATATTTT	CASKNPGQGLIAGNTIYF
.	TRBD2	TRBV6-6	TRBJ2-7	TGTGCCAGCACCCATACTAGCGGGCCCTACGAGCAGTACTTC	CASTHTSGPYEQYF
.	.	TRBV4-2	TRBJ1-2	TGTGCCAGCAGCCAAGAGAGGAACCGAAACTATGGCTACACCTTC	CASSQERNRNYGYTF
.	TRBD1	TRBV19	TRBJ2-2	TGTGCCAGTTCGGGACAGGGTTGGACCGGGGAGCTGTTTTTT	CASSGQGWTGELFF
once	.	TRBV18	TRBJ2-5	TGTGCCAGCTCACCAGACGACCTTATTATGGGCGAGACCCAGTACTTC	CASSPDDLIMGETQYF
.	TRBD1	TRBV30	TRBJ1-2	TGTGCCTGGACCCCAACGCCAGGGGGCCATGGCTACACCTTC	CAWTPTPGGHGYTF
.	TRBD1	TRBV7-9	TRBJ1-5	TGTGCCAGCAGCAAGGGACAGACCCCTAATCAGCCCCAGCATTTT	CASSKGQTPNQPQHF
.	.	TRBV28	TRBJ1-2	TGTGCCAGCAGTGAAATCAAAGACAGATACTATGGCTACACCTTC	CASSEIKDRYYGYTF
.	.	TRBV30	TRBJ1-5	TGTGCCTGGAGCAGCGTAGGGAGCAATCAGCCCCAGCATTTT	CAWSSVGSNQPQHF
.	.	TRBV9	TRBJ2-4	TGTGCCAGCAGCGTAGGGTCCTATCCAACCAAAAACATTCAGTACTTC	CASSVGSYPTKNIQYF
.	TRBD2	TRBV4-2	TRBJ2-7	TGTGCCAGCAGCCAAGAAGCGGGGGCCTTCTACGAGCAGTACTTC	CASSQEAGAFYEQYF
.	.	TRBV28	TRBJ1-2	TGTGCCAGCAGTTTAGGAGCTCCGGGACTTATCTATGGCTACACCTTC	CASSLGAPGLIYGYTF
.	TRBD1	TRBV7-6	TRBJ2-7	TGTGCCAGCAGTTCCGGGACAGGGGGCTACGAGCAGTACTTC	CASSSGTGGYEQYF
.	.	TRBV9	TRBJ2-3	TGTGCCAGCAGCGTAGGAAGGCTAGATACGCAGTATTTT	CASSVGRLDTQYF
.	.	TRBV4-1	TRBJ2-4	TGCGCCAGCAGCCAAGTAGGAGGACTAGCCAAAAACATTCAGTACTTC	CASSQVGGLAKNIQYF
.	TRBD2	TRBV14	TRBJ2-7	TGTGCCAGCAGCCAAGAACTAGCGGGGGGGCAATCCTACGAGCAGTACTTC	CASSQELAGGQSYEQYF
.	.	TRBV28	TRBJ2-7	TGTGCCAGCATTAGGGGGAAAAACGAGCAGTACTTC	CASIRGKNEQYF
.	.	TRBV28	TRBJ2-3	TGTGCCAGCAGCCGGGAAGCTTGGATCCCAGATACGCAGTATTTT	CASSREAWIPDTQYF
.	TRBD1	TRBV7-2	TRBJ1-5	TGTGCCAGCAGCTTAAGTGGAATAGGGGGCCAGCCCCAGCATTTT	CASSLSGIGGQPQHF
.	TRBD1	TRBV19	TRBJ1-2	TGTGCCAGTAGTGGGAGGTCAGGGGGCCGGCTCGACTATGGCTACACCTTC	CASSGRSGGRLDYGYTF